The 11 T cell receptor beta chains below were found in one sample sequenced in a study of blood T cell repertoires in COVID-19. The assay was immunoSEQ multiplex PCR, and TCRdb's table has in-frame clones only and misses some. The sample comprises more than 95,000 clones, roughly 88% of which are singletons, and around 3.2% rests with the top ten. The material sequenced was peripheral blood. All receptors come from a human donor in a cohort sampled during active COVID-19.

The chain recombines TRBV3-1 (or the pseudogene TRBV3-2) with TRBJ2-5, with a weak D call TRBD2 (6 bases). V was trimmed by 0 bases and J by 5 bases, leaving 10 bases between them. This CDR3 has 14 residues. Germline values: CDR1 LGHDT, CDR2 YNNKEL (reference sequence). The CDR3 region is CASSQDMGRETQYF. DNA for the CDR3: TGTGCCAGCAGCCAAGATATGGGGAGGGAGACCCAGTACTTC.

This chain connects TRBV18 to TRBJ1-1; 10 nucleotides align to TRBD1. The V and J ends lost 4 bases and 4 bases, in that order; junction bases with no gene match: 3. Germline assignment: CDR1 KGHSH and CDR2 LQKENI. The CDR3 extends over 14 amino acids. The CDR3 loop reads CASSQTGGGTEAFF. CDR3 nucleotides: TGTGCCAGCTCACAGACAGGGGGCGGCACTGAAGCTTTCTTT.

Only one count was recorded for this clone. The rearrangement uses TRBV7-3 and TRBJ2-7; 7 bases agree with TRBD1. This CDR3 is built from 13 residues. The germline CDR1 and CDR2 sequences are SGHTA and FQGTGA. The trim removed 5 bases at V and 6 bases at J, leaving 7 bases unmatched. CDR3 sequence (DNA): TGTGCCAGCAGCCGGACCTGGGACAGCGAGCAGTACTTC. Protein product: CASSRTWDSEQYF.

The chain links TRBV19 to TRBJ1-2; D is perhaps TRBD1 (5 bases). The CDR3 extends over 13 amino acids. From germline, CDR1 is LNHDA and CDR2 SQIVND (reference sequence). V lost 6 bases and J 5 bases, leaving 13 bases between the germline ends. The CDR3 sequence is CASSKTGRYGYTF. CDR3 in DNA: TGTGCCAGTAGCAAAACAGGAAGGTATGGCTACACCTTC.

V gene TRBV4-1 combines with J gene TRBJ1-1, with a tentative D call TRBD1 (5 bases). Germline CDR1 MGHRA, CDR2 YSYEKL. V was cut by 4 bases and J by 4 bases, with 13 bases left in between. The length of the CDR3 is 14 residues. The CDR3 DNA follows: TGCGCCAGCAGCCCCTCCGGGGGACCCACTGAAGCTTTCTTT. It yields the protein CASSPSGGPTEAFF.

This sequence joins TRBV19 and TRBJ2-1, with D hard to call. The ends were cut back, 2 bases at V and 2 bases at J, with 10 bases in the middle. CDR3 size: 15 residues. The germline CDR1 and CDR2 sequences are LNHDA and SQIVND (reference sequence). The CDR3 region is CASSITPSTYNEQFF. DNA for the CDR3: TGTGCCAGTAGTATAACTCCCTCGACCTACAATGAGCAGTTCTTC. Filled out from reference TRBV19 and TRBJ2-1, the complete variable domain reads DGGITQSPKYLFRKEGQNVTLSCEQNLNHDAMYWYRQDPGQGLRLIYYSQIVNDFQKGDIAEGYSVSREKKESFPLTVTSAQKNPTAFYLCASSITPSTYNEQFFGPGTRLTVL.

The chain carries TRBV30 and TRBJ2-7, with D hard to call. The V gene lost 0 bases and the J gene lost 3 bases, with 15 bases spanning the gap. This CDR3 spans 15 amino acids. From germline, CDR1 is GTSNPN and CDR2 SVGIG (reference sequence). The CDR3 bases are TGTGCCTGGAGTGTACTAATCGGAAGTCACTACGAGCAGTACTTC. As protein: CAWSVLIGSHYEQYF.

The chain combines TRBV7-9 with TRBJ2-7; D is perhaps TRBD1 (6 bases). CDR1 SEHNR and CDR2 FQNEAQ come from the germline V gene (reference sequence). The CDR3 runs to 14 residues. V lost 2 bases, J lost 4 bases, and 12 bases lay in between. This CDR3 reads CASSLQGLGYEQYF. CDR3 DNA sequence: TGTGCCAGCAGCTTACAGGGGCTAGGATACGAGCAGTACTTC.

The gene calls are TRBV11-2 and TRBJ2-7, with 10 bases identical to TRBD1. The length of the CDR3 is 15 residues. Germline V CDR1 and CDR2: SGHAT, FQNNGV. The ends lost 0 bases at V and 4 bases at J; junction bases unmatched: 3. CDR3 DNA sequence: TGTGCCAGCAGCTTAGAGGGGACAGGGGTATACGAGCAGTACTTC. Translating gives CASSLEGTGVYEQYF.

The rearrangement links TRBV19 to TRBJ2-7; TRBD1 aligns across 7 bases. Germline V CDR1 and CDR2: LNHDA, SQIVND (reference sequence). This CDR3 comprises 15 residues. Germline trimming cut 5 bases from V and 0 bases from J; bases unmatched to any gene: 7. This CDR3 reads CASSPGDRISYEQYF. The CDR3 region has the DNA TGTGCCAGTAGTCCTGGGGACAGAATCTCCTACGAGCAGTACTTC.

The chain joins TRBV5-1 to TRBJ1-5; D unresolved. The CDR3 consists of 16 residues. V lost 5 bases and J lost 0, with 15 bases in between. Germline-derived CDR1 and CDR2 are SGHRS and YFSETQ. CDR3 protein: CASSAAEPYSNQPQHF. The CDR3 DNA sequence: TGCGCCAGCAGTGCGGCAGAACCTTATAGCAATCAGCCCCAGCATTTT. The whole variable domain, remainder taken from reference TRBV5-1 and TRBJ1-5, is KAGVTQTPRYLIKTRGQQVTLSCSPISGHRSVSWYQQTPGQGLQFLFEYFSETQRNKGNFPGRFSGRQFSNSRSEMNVSTLELGDSALYLCASSAAEPYSNQPQHFGDGTRLSIL.